The 22 T cell receptor beta chains below were found in one sample sequenced in a study of blood T cell repertoires in COVID-19. Repertoires were generated with immunoSEQ multiplex PCR, while TCRdb's copy carries only in-frame clones and drops some. The sample has 350,000 to 400,000 clones, 80% to 95% seen once. The sequencing input was PBMCs or T cells enriched from blood (not recorded which). The receptors stem from a woman aged 40-49 years who had been exposed to COVID-19.

The rearrangement links TRBV12-3 or TRBV12-4 to TRBJ2-1, with D possibly matching TRBD2 (6 bases). The CDR3 is 13 residues long. Trimming left V 2 bases short and J 9 bases short, with 11 bases between. The CDR3 here is CASSLRERVEQFF. In DNA form, the CDR3 reads TGTGCCAGCAGTTTAAGGGAGCGGGTTGAGCAGTTCTTC.

This clone appeared a single time. The chain carries TRBV14 and TRBJ2-4; D possibly corresponds to TRBD2 (6 bases). The CDR3 is made up of 16 amino acids. The V gene lost 1 base and the J gene lost 10 bases, with 20 bases spanning the gap. Per the germline V gene, CDR1 is SGHDN and CDR2 is FVKESK. DNA for the CDR3: TGTGCCAGCAGCCAAGCCCTTCGAGGGACTGGTTCTATTCAGTACTTC. Amino acid sequence: CASSQALRGTGSIQYF. Looking up the rest from reference TRBV14 and TRBJ2-4 gives the full variable domain: EAGVTQFPSHSVIEKGQTVTLRCDPISGHDNLYWYRRVMGKEIKFLLHFVKESKQDESGMPNNRFLAERTGGTYSTLKVQPAELEDSGVYFCASSQALRGTGSIQYFGAGTRLSVL.

In nucleotides, the CDR3 is TGTGCCTGGAGGGAGGAAGCGGTTGGTGGCTACACCTTC. It yields the protein CAWREEAVGGYTF. The chain employs TRBV30 and TRBJ1-2; no firm D call. Germline-derived CDR1 and CDR2 are GTSNPN and SVGIG (reference sequence). The CDR3 length is 13 residues. With 3 bases removed from V and 7 bases from J, the gap between germline ends came to 15 bases.

The count of this clone is one. The gene calls are TRBV5-1 and TRBJ1-1; D is undetermined. V was cut by 4 bases and J by 4 bases, with 11 bases left in between. Germline V gene sequence: CDR1 SGHRS, CDR2 YFSETQ. This CDR3 has 13 residues. The CDR3 is CASSIRQATEAFF. CDR3 in DNA: TGCGCCAGCAGCATTAGACAAGCCACTGAAGCTTTCTTT. Full variable domain (outside the CDR3, taken from reference TRBV5-1 and TRBJ1-1): KAGVTQTPRYLIKTRGQQVTLSCSPISGHRSVSWYQQTPGQGLQFLFEYFSETQRNKGNFPGRFSGRQFSNSRSEMNVSTLELGDSALYLCASSIRQATEAFFGQGTRLTVV.

This sequence joins TRBV27 and TRBJ1-1; a possible D gene is TRBD1 (5 bases). Trimming took 2 bases from V and 4 from J, leaving 35 bases between them. Germline-derived CDR1 and CDR2 are MNHEY and SMNVEV (reference sequence). This CDR3 contains 22 residues. This CDR3 is CASSLRGRWEVLIRGKSTEAFF. DNA of the CDR3: TGTGCCAGCAGTTTAAGGGGACGGTGGGAGGTCCTGATACGGGGGAAAAGCACTGAAGCTTTCTTT.

The rearrangement uses TRBV4-1 and TRBJ2-2; 9 bases line up with TRBD2. Germline lookup yields CDR1 MGHRA and CDR2 YSYEKL. The CDR3 sequence is 16 residues long. Trimming cost V 2 bases and J 6 bases; bases outside gene matches: 7. CDR3 amino acids: CASSQSTSGLAGELFF. The DNA of the CDR3 is TGCGCCAGCAGCCAATCTACTAGCGGGTTGGCCGGGGAGCTGTTTTTT.

This clone was observed a handful of times. The chain couples TRBV19 to TRBJ2-6; 7 bases agree with TRBD1. The J segment lost 2 bases and the V segment lost 10 bases, leaving 11 bases of the junction unmatched. CDR3 length equals 16 residues. Germline values: CDR1 LNHDA, CDR2 SQIVND (reference sequence). In DNA, the CDR3 is TGTGCCACACAGGACAGGTATCGTGCTGGGGCCAACGTCCTGACTTTC. Amino acid sequence: CATQDRYRAGANVLTF.

The V gene is TRBV4-1, the J gene TRBJ1-1; no reliable D call. The CDR3 has 16 amino acids. Germline lookup yields CDR1 MGHRA and CDR2 YSYEKL. V was shortened by 1 base and J by 1 base, with 13 bases between the two germline ends. The CDR3 is CASSQVFSGPNTEAFF. DNA for the CDR3: TGCGCCAGCAGCCAAGTATTCTCAGGCCCGAACACTGAAGCTTTCTTT.

The V and J genes are TRBV5-6 and TRBJ2-7, with no clear D. This CDR3 region has 13 residues. The ends were cut back, 1 base at V and 0 bases at J, with 5 bases in the middle. The germline CDR1 and CDR2 sequences are SGHDT and YYEEEE. The CDR3 here is CASSLSVSYEQYF. CDR3 nucleotide sequence: TGTGCCAGCAGCTTGTCTGTCTCCTACGAGCAGTACTTC.

This clone was detected once. The chain couples TRBV19 to TRBJ2-3; 9 nucleotides match TRBD1. In germline, CDR1 is LNHDA, CDR2 SQIVND (reference sequence). V lost 6 bases to trimming and J lost 8 bases; unmatched junction nucleotides: 3. The CDR3 is 12 amino acids. The CDR3 spells CASSTGGGTQYF. The CDR3 DNA sequence: TGTGCCAGTAGCACAGGGGGCGGTACGCAGTATTTT.

The chain couples TRBV4-3 to TRBJ2-2, with 8 bases that match TRBD1. The CDR3 sequence is 15 residues long. The V gene end was trimmed by 6 bases and the J gene end by 5 bases; junction bases not matched to a gene: 8. CDR1 is LGHNA, CDR2 YSLEER, per germline. The CDR3 loop is CASSRGQGRTGELFF. CDR3 nucleotides: TGCGCCAGCAGTCGAGGACAGGGCCGAACCGGGGAGCTGTTTTTT.

The chain joins TRBV11-3 to TRBJ2-7; maybe TRBD1 (5 bases). Germline-derived CDR1 and CDR2 are SGHNT and YENEEA. There are 14 residues in the CDR3. Trimming took off 5 bases at V and 6 bases at J, with 17 bases between the two ends. The CDR3 region has the DNA TGTGCCAGCAGCCCCCGACAGAGTTTCTCCGAGCAGTACTTC. This sequence encodes CASSPRQSFSEQYF.

At least ten counts were recorded for this clone. CDR3 bases: TGTGCCAGCAGTGAAGCGGAGGGCTCTGAAGCTTTCTTT. This encodes CASSEAEGSEAFF. V is TRBV6-4 and J is TRBJ1-1, with D unclear. This CDR3 comprises 13 residues. Trimming pared 3 bases from V and 6 bases from J, leaving 11 bases between. Germline CDR1 and CDR2: MRHNA and SNTAGT.

In DNA, the CDR3 is TGTGCCAGCAGCTGGACAAATGAGCAGTTCTTC. Protein product: CASSWTNEQFF. This chain connects TRBV14 to TRBJ2-1; possible D gene TRBD1, 5 bases. Germline V gives CDR1 SGHDN, CDR2 FVKESK. This CDR3 is built from 11 residues. V was cut by 5 bases and J by 7 bases, with 6 bases left in between. The entire variable domain, with the rest obtained from reference TRBV14 and TRBJ2-1, is as follows: EAGVTQFPSHSVIEKGQTVTLRCDPISGHDNLYWYRRVMGKEIKFLLHFVKESKQDESGMPNNRFLAERTGGTYSTLKVQPAELEDSGVYFCASSWTNEQFFGPGTRLTVL.

This clone appeared once. The chain is built from TRBV5-5 and TRBJ2-7, with 13 positions matching TRBD2. The CDR3 totals 15 residues. V dropped 1 base and J dropped 5; count of bases not matched to a gene: 3. CDR1 and CDR2 (germline): SGHKS, YYEKEE (reference sequence). The CDR3 DNA reads as TGTGCCAGCAGCTTGTCTGGGACTAGCGGGGACGAGCAGTACTTC. The encoded protein is CASSLSGTSGDEQYF. Together with reference TRBV5-5 and TRBJ2-7, the CDR3 gives the full variable domain: DAGVTQSPTHLIKTRGQQVTLRCSPISGHKSVSWYQQVLGQGPQFIFQYYEKEERGRGNFPDRFSARQFPNYSSELNVNALLLGDSALYLCASSLSGTSGDEQYFGPGTRLTVT.

This chain connects TRBV2 to TRBJ2-3; perhaps TRBD2 as D (6 bases). V lost 7 bases and J 0 bases, leaving 11 bases between the germline ends. There are 14 residues in the CDR3. CDR1 is SNHLY, CDR2 FYNNEI, per germline. The CDR3 sequence is CASNGGGSTDTQYF. DNA of the CDR3: TGTGCCAGCAATGGGGGAGGTAGCACAGATACGCAGTATTTT.

V is TRBV14 and J is TRBJ2-7, with D possibly TRBD2 on 6 matching bases. Trimming pared 4 bases from V and 5 bases from J, leaving 18 bases between. CDR3 length: 15 amino acids. The germline V gene has CDR1 SGHDN and CDR2 FVKESK. The CDR3 region has the DNA TGTGCCAGCAGCCGCCGGGGTGGGAGGAGCAACGAGCAGTACTTC. This gives the protein CASSRRGGRSNEQYF.

The V call is TRBV19, the J call TRBJ1-4, with 7 bases matching TRBD1. CDR3 length: 15 residues. Trimming cost V 5 bases and J 3 bases; bases outside gene matches: 6. The germline V gene has CDR1 LNHDA and CDR2 SQIVND (reference sequence). CDR3 sequence reads: CASSPDRVSNEKLFF. CDR3 nucleotide sequence: TGTGCCAGTAGTCCAGACAGGGTGTCTAATGAAAAACTGTTTTTT.

The V and J genes are TRBV7-2 and TRBJ1-1; possible D gene TRBD1, 5 bases. The CDR3 has 15 amino acids. Trimming stripped 5 bases from V and 1 base from J, with 14 bases between. The germline gives CDR1 SGHTA, CDR2 FQGNSA. CDR3 sequence reads: CASSPRAGTNTEAFF. The CDR3 coding sequence is TGTGCCAGCAGCCCGCGAGCGGGGACGAACACTGAAGCTTTCTTT.

The V call is TRBV28, the J call TRBJ2-7, with 8 bases identical to TRBD2. V shed 6 bases and J 0 bases; nucleotides not matched to a gene: 7. Germline V CDR1 and CDR2: MDHEN, SYDVKM. The CDR3 covers 15 residues. The CDR3 loop is CASRLGGTSSYEQYF. As DNA, the CDR3 is TGTGCCAGCAGGTTGGGTGGGACTAGCTCCTACGAGCAGTACTTC. Drawing the rest from reference TRBV28 and TRBJ2-7, the complete variable domain is DVKVTQSSRYLVKRTGEKVFLECVQDMDHENMFWYRQDPGLGLRLIYFSYDVKMKEKGDIPEGYSVSREKKERFSLILESASTNQTSMYLCASRLGGTSSYEQYFGPGTRLTVT.

The chain employs TRBV7-2 and TRBJ2-7; D remains ambiguous. The V and J ends lost 6 bases and 9 bases respectively, with 18 bases between them. This CDR3 has 13 residues. Germline CDR1 SGHTA, CDR2 FQGNSA. CDR3 region: CASSFNVGPTQYF. CDR3 in DNA: TGTGCCAGCAGTTTCAACGTTGGCCCCACGCAGTACTTC. Supplemented by reference TRBV7-2 and TRBJ2-7, the full variable domain reads GAGVSQSPSNKVTEKGKDVELRCDPISGHTALYWYRQSLGQGLEFLIYFQGNSAPDKSGLPSDRFSAERTGGSVSTLTIQRTQQEDSAVYLCASSFNVGPTQYFGPGTRLTVT.

V and J are TRBV4-1 and TRBJ2-7; 9 bases are shared with TRBD2. J gave up 2 bases and V 1 base, and 6 bases lay outside the gene matches. Per germline, CDR1 MGHRA and CDR2 YSYEKL. The CDR3 is 16 amino acids. Here the CDR3 reads CASSQGLVAGAYEQYF. The DNA for the CDR3 is TGCGCCAGCAGCCAAGGGCTGGTAGCGGGAGCCTACGAGCAGTACTTC.